This T cell receptor beta chain was retrieved from a study of cytomegalovirus exposure and HLA in healthy donors. On the study more broadly: Drawn from HLA-typed donors, about 85 million unique TCRs were held in an early data release.

Researchers ran the PCR with 60 Vbeta and 13 Jbeta primers. Data came from immunoSEQ multiplex PCR; TCRdb stores just in-frame clones and leaves some out. The sample carries about 140,000 clones, roughly 77% recorded once. CDR1 and CDR2 from the germline V gene are SGHDT and YYEEEE. The CDR3 covers 15 residues. Trimming at V came to 0 bases and at J to 4 bases, leaving 5 bases not matched to a gene. The source is a female donor in good health and CMV-seronegative. Sequencing was carried out using PBMCs. This chain connects TRBV5-6 to TRBJ2-3; TRBD1 agrees at 7 bases. The CDR3 DNA sequence: TGTGCCAGCAGCTTGGGACAGGGTGTGCCAGATACGCAGTATTTT. This translates into CASSLGQGVPDTQYF.